This TCR beta chain was captured by sequencing in a study of PD-1 and CTLA-4 blockade in melanoma. V gave up 5 bases and J gave up 4 bases, with 9 bases separating them. The CDR3 is made up of 13 amino acids. Germline CDR1 is LNHNV and CDR2 is YYDKDF (reference sequence). Produced via immunoSEQ multiplex PCR; TCRdb's table is partial and in-frame only. The sample consists of roughly 30,000 clones, 85% to 90% of them appearing once. The genes are TRBV15 and TRBJ1-5; no clear D gene. Specimen: CD8+ T cells from peripheral blood, collected before anti-PD-1 treatment. This receptor was taken from a human donor with melanoma. The chain's CDR3 is CATSSEGNQPQHF. CDR3 sequence (DNA): TGTGCCACCAGCTCCGAAGGAAATCAGCCCCAGCATTTT.